Each of the 14 T cell receptor beta chains below was sequenced from the same sample in a study of shared clonotypes between healthy human individuals. Assay: immunoSEQ multiplex PCR; the TCRdb copy retains only in-frame clones and omits some. The sample consists of some 630,000 clones, about 95% of them appearing once. Naive CD8 populations comprised CD45RO-negative cells positively selected for CCR7, excluding terminally differentiated effector memory CD45RA+ cells. The specimen sequenced was naive CD8+ T cells sorted from blood. The receptors stem from a woman in her thirties in good health.

The genes are TRBV6-1 and TRBJ1-1; no definite D call. CDR1 is MNHNS and CDR2 is SASEGT in the germline V gene. The CDR3 has 17 amino acids. V was cut by 0 bases and J by 1 base, with 15 bases left in between. The CDR3 loop reads CASSEAAPFDKNTEAFF. The CDR3 coding sequence is TGTGCCAGCAGTGAAGCGGCTCCCTTCGATAAGAACACTGAAGCTTTCTTT.

This clone was recorded once. V gene TRBV7-9 combines with J gene TRBJ2-1; unclear D gene. CDR3 length: 13 amino acids. CDR1 and CDR2 from the germline V gene are SEHNR and FQNEAQ (reference sequence). Trimming pared 2 bases from V and 7 bases from J, leaving 9 bases between. The chain's CDR3 is CASSLSSENEQFF. The CDR3 DNA reads TGTGCCAGCAGCTTAAGTTCCGAGAATGAGCAGTTCTTC.

The chain joins TRBV29-1 to TRBJ2-1; no firm D call. This CDR3 is 14 amino acids long. The V gene lost 4 bases and the J gene lost 0 bases, with 10 bases spanning the gap. In germline, CDR1 is SQVTM, CDR2 ANQGSEA. The chain's CDR3 is CSVGPKSSYNEQFF. In DNA form, the CDR3 reads TGCAGCGTTGGACCCAAGAGCTCCTACAATGAGCAGTTCTTC.

In its sample, this clone was seen once. V gene TRBV19 combines with J gene TRBJ1-1, with unresolved D. Per germline, CDR1 LNHDA and CDR2 SQIVND (reference sequence). The CDR3 has 12 amino acids. Trimming shortened V by 10 bases and J by 1 base, and 10 bases separated the two germline ends. Here the CDR3 DNA reads TGTGCCACTCGGACGGAGAACACTGAAGCTTTCTTT. Protein: CATRTENTEAFF.

The chain is built from TRBV28 and TRBJ2-5; no firm D call. The closer fit of TRBJ2-7 to the DNA end suggests the J call may be wrong. The CDR3 totals 12 residues. Germline V gene data show CDR1 as MDHEN and CDR2 as SYDVKM. This CDR3 reads CASSFSRYEQYF. The CDR3, as DNA: TGTGCCAGCAGTTTTTCCCGCTACGAGCAGTACTTC.

The rearrangement uses TRBV6-5 and TRBJ2-7, with unresolved D. This CDR3 has 15 amino acids. The germline V and J ends were trimmed by 0 bases and 3 bases, with 12 bases remaining between them. Germline loops: CDR1 MNHEY, CDR2 SVGAGI. CDR3 in DNA: TGTGCCAGCAGTTACTCGGTCTCATACGACTACGAGCAGTACTTC. This codes for CASSYSVSYDYEQYF.

The chain combines TRBV4-1 with TRBJ2-1; D is possibly TRBD2 (5 bases). The CDR3 runs 17 residues. The germline V gene has CDR1 MGHRA and CDR2 YSYEKL. The V end lost 4 bases, the J end lost 7 bases, and 23 bases lay between the germline ends. CDR3 sequence: CASSLSVWRVSGNEQFF. Written as DNA, the CDR3 is TGCGCCAGCAGCCTTTCGGTGTGGCGGGTCTCTGGAAATGAGCAGTTCTTC.

The genes are TRBV11-2 and TRBJ1-4, with 8 bases lining up with TRBD1. V shed 2 bases, J shed 7 bases, and the junction held 12 bases outside the gene matches. CDR1 SGHAT and CDR2 FQNNGV come from the germline V gene. CDR3 size: 17 residues. The DNA of the CDR3 is TGTGCCAGCAGCTTAAGGACAGGGAACCAAGCAGGTGAAAAACTGTTTTTT. Encoded protein: CASSLRTGNQAGEKLFF.

This rearrangement joins TRBV11-1 to TRBJ1-1; D remains ambiguous. V was cut by 3 bases and J by 2 bases, with 10 bases left in between. CDR3 length: 14 amino acids. The germline V gene encodes CDR1 SGHAT and CDR2 FQDESV (reference sequence). The chain's CDR3 is CASSLLTGNTEAFF. In DNA, the CDR3 is TGTGCCAGCAGCTTGTTAACCGGAAACACTGAAGCTTTCTTT.

The chain combines TRBV28 with TRBJ2-7; possible D gene TRBD1, 6 bases. The V end was cut by 3 bases, the J end by 3 bases, with 9 bases between. This CDR3 is 13 amino acids long. Germline CDR1 reads MDHEN; CDR2 reads SYDVKM. The CDR3 DNA reads TGTGCCAGCAGTTTCGAGACAGGCTACGAGCAGTACTTC. This encodes CASSFETGYEQYF.

The V call is TRBV28, the J call TRBJ2-2; unclear D gene. The CDR3 is made up of 17 amino acids. Germline V CDR1 and CDR2: MDHEN, SYDVKM. Trimming took 1 base from V and 2 from J, leaving 14 bases between them. The DNA for the CDR3 is TGTGCCAGCAGTTTATATGGCAGGTCACGAAACACCGGGGAGCTGTTTTTT. Amino acid sequence: CASSLYGRSRNTGELFF.

The CDR3 DNA sequence: TGTGCCAGCAGCGAATCCCCCTCCTACGAGCAGTACTTC. Translating it yields CASSESPSYEQYF. The genes are TRBV13 and TRBJ2-7; D gene unclear. Trimming cost V 5 bases and J 0 bases, with 8 bases left between them. CDR1 PRHDT and CDR2 FYEKMQ come from the germline V gene (reference sequence). The CDR3 covers 13 residues.

This clone was observed once. V and J are TRBV5-1 and TRBJ1-1; D perhaps matches TRBD1 (6 bases). Looked up from germline, CDR1 is SGHRS and CDR2 is YFSETQ. The CDR3 totals 12 residues. Trimming stripped 0 bases from V and 11 bases from J, with 11 bases between. CDR3 sequence (DNA): TGCGCCAGCAGCTTGGGGGCAGGGGAGGCTTTCTTT. Its translation is CASSLGAGEAFF.

Only one count was recorded for this clone. J is TRBJ1-6 and V is TRBV6-5; D is unresolved. The CDR3 consists of 13 residues. Germline-derived CDR1 and CDR2 are MNHEY and SVGAGI. V lost 2 bases and J 10 bases, leaving 9 bases between the germline ends. CDR3 coding DNA: TGTGCCAGCAGTTACGGGGTCTCCTCACCCCTCCACTTT. Its protein is CASSYGVSSPLHF.